These 8 T cell receptor beta chains originate from one sample sequenced in a study of T cell responses to AZD1222 COVID-19 vaccine. The data were produced by immunoSEQ multiplex PCR, yet TCRdb's version contains in-frame clones alone and is incomplete. The sample lists about 110,000 clones, around nine tenths seen once, with approximately 19% in the top ten. The sequenced sample was peripheral blood, obtained on day 0 of AZD1222 vaccination. The receptors were sampled from an adult in good health.

The gene calls are TRBV5-1 and TRBJ1-1; a weak D match, TRBD1 (5 bases). Germline V gene data show CDR1 as SGHRS and CDR2 as YFSETQ. CDR3 length: 15 amino acids. V was pared by 4 bases and J by 1 base, with 14 bases between. The DNA of the CDR3 is TGCGCCAGCAGCCTCCCCGGCGGGGGGAACACTGAAGCTTTCTTT. Residues: CASSLPGGGNTEAFF.

The chain recombines TRBV12-5 with TRBJ2-2; 8 bases match TRBD1. V was clipped by 5 bases and J by 4 bases; unmatched bases: 6. The CDR3 runs 15 residues. CDR1 and CDR2 (germline): LGHNT, FRNRAP. Here the CDR3 reads CASGLTGDRTGELFF. The CDR3 DNA follows: TGTGCTAGTGGTCTGACAGGGGATCGCACCGGGGAGCTGTTTTTT.

V gene TRBV7-2 combines with J gene TRBJ1-6; no firm D call. CDR1 SGHTA and CDR2 FQGNSA come from the germline V gene. The V end was cut by 0 bases, the J end by 10 bases, with 13 bases between. This CDR3 has 15 amino acids. The CDR3 coding sequence is TGTGCCAGCAGCTTAGCCCCGGGAGTGGCATCACCCCTCCACTTT. It encodes CASSLAPGVASPLHF.

The V call is TRBV19, the J call TRBJ1-1, with D possibly matching TRBD1 (6 bases). V was cut by 5 bases and J by 5 bases, with 15 bases left in between. The CDR3 covers 14 residues. CDR1 and CDR2 from the germline V gene are LNHDA and SQIVND (reference sequence). The CDR3 DNA follows: TGTGCCAGTAGTGTGGGGGCGGGTGATACTGAAGCTTTCTTT. Translated, it gives CASSVGAGDTEAFF. Based on the CDR3 plus reference TRBV19 and TRBJ1-1, the full variable domain is DGGITQSPKYLFRKEGQNVTLSCEQNLNHDAMYWYRQDPGQGLRLIYYSQIVNDFQKGDIAEGYSVSREKKESFPLTVTSAQKNPTAFYLCASSVGAGDTEAFFGQGTRLTVV.

The gene calls are TRBV14 and TRBJ2-3, with D maybe TRBD2 (7 bases). The germline V gene encodes CDR1 SGHDN and CDR2 FVKESK. Trimming stripped 4 bases from V and 4 bases from J, with 12 bases between. The CDR3 has 14 residues. CDR3 loop: CASSRLAGADTQYF. As DNA, the CDR3 is TGTGCCAGCAGCCGACTAGCAGGGGCAGATACGCAGTATTTT.

CDR3 residues: CASSLDDSPLHF. For the CDR3, the DNA is TGTGCCAGCAGCTTAGATGATTCACCCCTCCACTTT. This chain connects TRBV7-2 to TRBJ1-6; D remains unclear. CDR1 and CDR2 from the germline V gene are SGHTA and FQGNSA. The CDR3 is 12 amino acids. V shed 1 base and J shed 8 bases, with 3 bases lying between them.

The chain combines TRBV19 with TRBJ2-5, with D possibly being TRBD1 (6 bases). This CDR3 has 13 residues. The V end lost 5 bases, the J end lost 3 bases, and 10 bases lay between the germline ends. The germline CDR1 and CDR2 sequences are LNHDA and SQIVND (reference sequence). This chain's CDR3 is CASSLDRKETQYF. As DNA, the CDR3 is TGTGCCAGTAGTTTGGACAGAAAAGAGACCCAGTACTTC. Using reference TRBV19 and TRBJ2-5 for the parts outside the CDR3, the full variable domain is DGGITQSPKYLFRKEGQNVTLSCEQNLNHDAMYWYRQDPGQGLRLIYYSQIVNDFQKGDIAEGYSVSREKKESFPLTVTSAQKNPTAFYLCASSLDRKETQYFGPGTRLLVL.

V and J are TRBV10-3 and TRBJ2-5, with 12 positions matching TRBD2. Germline CDR1 and CDR2: ENHRY and SYGVKD. CDR3 length: 15 residues. V dropped 3 bases and J dropped 5; count of bases not matched to a gene: 4. CDR3 nucleotide sequence: TGTGCCATCAGTGACCTAGCGGGAGGGCGGGAGACCCAGTACTTC. Residues: CAISDLAGGRETQYF.